Listed below are T cell receptor beta chains from one sample, sequenced in a study of Ad26.COV2.S vaccination and SARS-CoV-2 variants. Clones were read by immunoSEQ multiplex PCR, and TCRdb kept only the in-frame ones, dropping some. The top ten hold 3% to 3.5% of the sample, which has 300,000 to 500,000 clones, 75% to 90% seen once. This specimen was peripheral blood, taken in a trial of Ad26.COV2.S vaccine versus placebo. Source of these receptors: a person between 18 and 60 years old who received the Ad26.COV2.S COVID-19 vaccine or a placebo. The CDR3 runs from the conserved cysteine through the conserved F or W. The D gene is left open where the match is weak.

v_gene: TRBV5-5; d_gene: TRBD2; CDR3aa: CASSLGGGSYNEQFF
v_gene: TRBV6-5; d_gene: TRBD2; CDR3aa: CASSPTSGVPGELFF
v_gene: TRBV11-2; d_gene: NA; CDR3aa: CASSLQYNSPLHF
v_gene: TRBV13; d_gene: NA; CDR3aa: CASSLPGTNSPLHF
v_gene: TRBV5-6; d_gene: NA; CDR3aa: CASSLVRGKETQYF
v_gene: TRBV23-1; d_gene: NA; CDR3aa: CASSNPGTENTEAFF
v_gene: TRBV5-1; d_gene: NA; CDR3aa: CASHPGGSSSYEQYF
v_gene: TRBV5-1; d_gene: NA; CDR3aa: CASSITPPARGETQYF
v_gene: TRBV29-1; d_gene: NA; CDR3aa: CSVEDDTTLSGYTF
v_gene: TRBV10-3; d_gene: NA; CDR3aa: CAISEMGLQGYTF